These 3 T cell receptor beta chains were all obtained from the same sample, sequenced in a study of a mutant IDH1 vaccine in newly diagnosed glioma. Clones were sequenced by immunoSEQ multiplex PCR, and TCRdb holds only the in-frame ones, with some missing. The profile shows about 68,000 clones, 79% of them singletons. Specified time point: baseline, week 1 (first vaccination visit). Indicated treatment: pre-vaccination baseline after standard-of-care therapy. Sample: PBMCs, taken from a glioma patient treated with radiotherapy, temozolomide or both. The origin of the receptors is a man over 45 with glioma.

The chain couples TRBV6-6 to TRBJ2-5; the D call may be TRBD1 or TRBD2 (5 bases each). The CDR3 covers 12 residues. CDR1 and CDR2 (germline): MNHNY, SVGAGI (reference sequence). The V end was cut by 6 bases, the J end by 5 bases, with 10 bases between. CDR3 sequence: CASRGDGETQYF. The CDR3 DNA reads TGTGCCAGCAGGGGGGATGGGGAGACCCAGTACTTC.

The rearrangement joins TRBV25-1 to TRBJ1-3; D gene unclear. Germline assignment: CDR1 MGHDK and CDR2 SYGVNS. Trimming cost V 10 bases and J 2 bases, with 6 bases left between them. The CDR3 spans 11 residues. CDR3 in DNA: TGTGCCACCCGGGCTGGAAACACCATATATTTT. Its translation: CATRAGNTIYF.

V usage is TRBV7-9 and J usage is TRBJ1-4, with TRBD1 matching 10 bases. The CDR3 totals 17 residues. Germline lookup yields CDR1 SEHNR and CDR2 FQNEAQ (reference sequence). Trimming at V came to 5 bases and at J to 3 bases, leaving 9 bases not matched to a gene. This chain's CDR3 is CASSVGQGGSANEKLFF. CDR3 DNA sequence: TGTGCCAGCAGCGTCGGACAGGGGGGCTCGGCTAATGAAAAACTGTTTTTT.